These T cell receptor beta chains were read from a single sample in a study of cytomegalovirus exposure and HLA in healthy donors. Assay used: immunoSEQ multiplex PCR; TCRdb lists only in-frame clones, some missing. The sample consists of approximately 130,000 clones, about 9.2% of them appearing once. What was sequenced was PBMCs. All receptors derive from a woman between 40 and 50 years old in good health and CMV-seropositive. Each CDR3 is given with its conserved first and last residue. D genes are given only for firm matches. The listing skips clone size in some rows; elsewhere it reads once, few, many or a size class.

j_call clone_size v_call d_call cdr3_aa
TRBJ1-4 . TRBV2 TRBD1 CASSDRGREEKLFF
TRBJ2-2 few TRBV10-2 . CASSERGRNTGELFF
TRBJ2-3 . TRBV5-1 TRBD1 CASSLGSTGADTQYF
TRBJ1-2 few TRBV19 TRBD1 CASSVAGTGNYGYTF
TRBJ2-7 few TRBV5-6 TRBD1 CASSLKRQGTYEQYF
TRBJ1-5 few TRBV6-5 . CASSHMANQPQHF
TRBJ1-1 . TRBV5-1 TRBD1 CASSLGGNRGLAEAFF
TRBJ2-7 . TRBV18 . CASSPRGAPYEQYF
TRBJ1-5 . TRBV19 . CASSMIKLLANQPQHF
TRBJ1-5 . TRBV19 TRBD1 CASSMTGGQPQHF
TRBJ1-3 . TRBV7-9 . CAIGQFLSGNTIYF
TRBJ2-2 . TRBV5-1 TRBD2 CASSSLSGGNTGELFF
TRBJ2-7 few TRBV7-6 TRBD2 CASSPPESLSGGEQYF
TRBJ1-3 . TRBV2 TRBD1 CASSFTRQGAGNTIYF
TRBJ1-4 few TRBV6-1 TRBD1 CASSEPGGGEKLFF
TRBJ2-1 . TRBV6-1 . CASSVLWAPNNEQFF
TRBJ2-1 . TRBV5-1 TRBD2 CASSLGTSPYNEQFF
TRBJ2-3 . TRBV5-1 TRBD2 CASSLDSGGWTDTQYF
TRBJ1-5 many TRBV19 TRBD1 CASSLQGALRGNQPQHF
TRBJ1-2 . TRBV19 . CASSEGHYGYTF
TRBJ1-1 . TRBV5-1 TRBD1 CASSSNRDRGLSDTEAFF
TRBJ1-1 few TRBV19 . CASSIGLRGTEAFF
TRBJ2-5 few TRBV5-6 TRBD1 CASSRPGQGEETQYF
TRBJ1-3 . TRBV5-1 . CASSLISGSGNTIYF
TRBJ1-2 few TRBV4-2 TRBD1 CASSQGQGESYGYTF
TRBJ2-7 few TRBV7-3 TRBD1 CASSLAEDRGTYEQYF
TRBJ2-5 . TRBV5-5 TRBD2 CASSLGGGQETQYF
TRBJ1-2 few TRBV6-9 TRBD1 CASSNGTVGKKGYTF
TRBJ1-3 few TRBV25-1 . CASSEQGNGNTIYF
TRBJ2-7 . TRBV6-5 . CASRTTGFGRYEQYF
TRBJ2-7 . TRBV9 . CASSSRTAGSPPVF
TRBJ1-5 few TRBV19 . CASSVTGNSNQPQHF
TRBJ1-2 . TRBV2 TRBD1 CASRGGRTYGYTF
TRBJ1-1 . TRBV11-1 . CASSWGPNTEAFF
TRBJ2-3 . TRBV27 . CASSLWTTTGDTQYF
TRBJ2-7 medium-sized TRBV5-5 . CASSRVDSYEQYF
TRBJ1-1 few TRBV7-9 TRBD1 CASSSRYARGSELGVAFF
TRBJ2-5 few TRBV7-6 . CASSSDSRAGQYF
TRBJ2-5 . TRBV5-1 TRBD1 CASSEGTAGETQYF
TRBJ2-7 . TRBV10-3 TRBD1 CAISGPIQGAVEQYF
TRBJ2-3 . TRBV29-1 TRBD2 CSVALAGGNTQYF
TRBJ1-2 . TRBV7-8 . CASTPQGDHYGYTF
TRBJ2-7 few TRBV7-9 TRBD2 CASSLGLAGGLYEQYF
TRBJ2-2 few TRBV7-9 . CASSLGRYTGELFF
TRBJ2-1 . TRBV5-1 . CASSWAIDYNEQFF
TRBJ2-3 few TRBV5-1 . CASSLAASRADTQYF
TRBJ1-5 . TRBV9 TRBD1 CASSVGGGLNQPQHF
TRBJ2-6 . TRBV19 TRBD1 CASSEGAGGANVLTF
TRBJ1-5 . TRBV4-3 TRBD1 CASRRSQGDQPQHF
TRBJ2-1 . TRBV5-4 TRBD1 CASSLEQGANEQFF
TRBJ2-1 . TRBV10-3 . CATQGLEQFF
TRBJ2-7 . TRBV29-1 . CSVEKGGPYEQYF
TRBJ2-3 . TRBV7-3 TRBD2 CASSLNSGGADTQYF